The sequence of this T cell receptor (beta chain) was determined in a study of type 1 regulatory T cells. As for the study in general: An in vitro protocol generated T-allo10, a Tr1-enriched, alloantigen-specific CD4 T cell product.

This clonotype was counted many times. J gave up 7 bases and V 6 bases, and 7 bases lay outside the gene matches. This CDR3 contains 14 residues. Via MiXCR, TCRdb re-called the reads, giving one row per CDR3 protein. The data show about 18,000 distinct CDR3 sequences, roughly a tenth seen once. The source is a human donor in good health. The sample consisted of CD4+ T cells, either the whole sample or a sorted fraction (not recorded which). The rearrangement joins TRBV12-3 or TRBV12-4 to TRBJ2-7; 12 bases are a match to TRBD2. The CDR3 loop reads CASSLTSGRGEQYF. The DNA of the CDR3 is TGTGCCAGCAGCCTGACTAGCGGGAGAGGTGAGCAGTACTTC.